This paragraph covers one TCR beta chain sequence. The data belong to a study of blood T cell repertoires in COVID-19. Study information: T cells, B-cell-depleted T cells, or PBMCs provided the cDNA or gDNA that served as material.

V dropped 0 bases and J dropped 3; count of bases not matched to a gene: 10. In germline, CDR1 is MNHEY, CDR2 SVGEGT. The CDR3 runs 17 residues. Source study methods: The assay estimated nucleated cells by amplifying reference gene primers. Only in-frame clones appear in the TCRdb table, and some are missing; sequencing was by immunoSEQ multiplex PCR. V and J calls and clone size are copied from that table; D and trimming were computed from the DNA. The data hold around 150,000 clones, with under 95% observed a single time. The source is a man younger than 35 with acute or convalescent COVID-19. The chain couples TRBV6-2 or TRBV6-3 to TRBJ1-1, with 7 bases aligning to TRBD1. Input material: peripheral blood. Here the CDR3 DNA reads TGTGCCAGCAGTTACTCGATGGGGGGACAGTCGGACACTGAAGCTTTCTTT. It encodes CASSYSMGGQSDTEAFF.